A selection of T cell receptor beta chains follows, all from one sample in a study of blood T cells in healthy people across ages. TCRdb re-derived calls from the 5' RACE reads in MiXCR, one entry per CDR3 protein. The sample yields around 1,000,000 distinct CDR3 sequences, almost 25% seen once. These data also featured in a second study, about T cells of mothers and their children.

The sequenced sample consisted of blood. These receptors came from a girl aged 2 to 9 in good health. The CDR3 runs from the conserved cysteine through the conserved F or W. Fields, in order: J gene, V gene, clone size, D gene, CDR3 DNA, CDR3 protein. D genes are given only for firm matches. Clone size is given for some rows only: seen once, a few or many times, or a class if the clone is expanded.

TRBJ1-2	TRBV4-2	.	.	TGTGCCAGCAGCCAAGACACAGGCTATGGCTACACCTTC	CASSQDTGYGYTF
TRBJ1-4	TRBV20-1	.	.	TGCAGTGCTAGCCAGGGACGGTCTAATGAAAAACTGTTTTTT	CSASQGRSNEKLFF
TRBJ2-4	TRBV29-1	few	.	TGCAGCGTTGTAAGTCAGAAAAACATTCAGTACTTC	CSVVSQKNIQYF
TRBJ1-1	TRBV11-2	.	.	TGTGCCAGCAGCACTTCTTCCCGGGCCACTGAAGCTTTCTTT	CASSTSSRATEAFF
TRBJ1-4	TRBV13	.	.	TGTGCCAGCAGCTCGGATCCTAATGAGAAACTGTTTTTT	CASSSDPNEKLFF
TRBJ2-2	TRBV18	.	TRBD1	TGTGCCAGCTCACCGGTTCGACAGGGTACTTTTGAGAGTCGCGGGGAGCTGTTTTTT	CASSPVRQGTFESRGELFF
TRBJ1-5	TRBV24-1	few	.	TGTGCCACCAGTGATCCCCGACAGCCAAATCAGCCCCAGCATTTT	CATSDPRQPNQPQHF
TRBJ2-7	TRBV7-9	few	.	TGTGCCAGCAGCCGGGACGTTATAGCAGTCCACGAGCAGTACTTC	CASSRDVIAVHEQYF
TRBJ1-1	TRBV7-9	few	TRBD1	TGTGCCAGCGATGGGACAGAGAACACTGAAGCTTTCTTT	CASDGTENTEAFF
TRBJ1-3	TRBV7-9	.	.	TGTGCCAGCAGCTCCCTGACTGAGAGCTCTGGAAACACCATATATTTT	CASSSLTESSGNTIYF
TRBJ1-1	TRBV10-1	few	.	TGCGCCAGCAGTGAACATCGACTCGCCATGAACACTGAAGCTTTCTTT	CASSEHRLAMNTEAFF
TRBJ2-1	TRBV28	.	.	TGTGCCAGCAAATTCTTCACAAGCGCGGATGAGCAGCTCTTC	CASKFFTSADEQLF
TRBJ1-2	TRBV20-1	.	.	TGCAGTGCTAGAGATGCCGGAGGGGGAAGCTATGGCTACACCTTC	CSARDAGGGSYGYTF
TRBJ2-5	TRBV20-1	.	.	TGCAGTGCTAGGACGCCCCAAGAGACCCAGTACTTC	CSARTPQETQYF
TRBJ2-1	TRBV3-1	.	.	TGTGCCAGCAGCCAAGGAGACTACTTAGAGATCTACAATGAGCAGTTCTTC	CASSQGDYLEIYNEQFF
TRBJ1-4	TRBV4-1	many	.	TGCGCCAGCAGCCGGGACATTAATGAAAAACTGTTTTTT	CASSRDINEKLFF
TRBJ2-5	TRBV5-1	few	.	TGCGCCAGCAGCTTCTCAGGGGCCGGGCAAGAGACCCAGTACTTC	CASSFSGAGQETQYF